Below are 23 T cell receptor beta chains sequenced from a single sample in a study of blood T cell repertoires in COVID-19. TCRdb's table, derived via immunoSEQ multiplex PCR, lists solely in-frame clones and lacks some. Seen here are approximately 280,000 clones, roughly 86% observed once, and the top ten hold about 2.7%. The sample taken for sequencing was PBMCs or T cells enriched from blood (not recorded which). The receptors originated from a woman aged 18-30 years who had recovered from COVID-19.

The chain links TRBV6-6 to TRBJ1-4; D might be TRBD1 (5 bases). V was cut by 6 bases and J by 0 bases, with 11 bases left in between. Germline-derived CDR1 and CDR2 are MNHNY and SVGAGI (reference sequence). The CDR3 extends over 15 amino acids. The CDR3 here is CASRDDRATNEKLFF. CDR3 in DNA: TGTGCCAGCAGGGACGACAGAGCAACTAATGAAAAACTGTTTTTT.

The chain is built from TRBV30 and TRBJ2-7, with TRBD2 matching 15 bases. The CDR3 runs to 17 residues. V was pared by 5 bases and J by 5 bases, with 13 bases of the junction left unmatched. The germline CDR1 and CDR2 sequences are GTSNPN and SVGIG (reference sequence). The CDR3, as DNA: TGTGCCTGGGAATCCGGGACTAGCGGGAGGTCTTACCACGAGCAGTACTTC. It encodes CAWESGTSGRSYHEQYF.

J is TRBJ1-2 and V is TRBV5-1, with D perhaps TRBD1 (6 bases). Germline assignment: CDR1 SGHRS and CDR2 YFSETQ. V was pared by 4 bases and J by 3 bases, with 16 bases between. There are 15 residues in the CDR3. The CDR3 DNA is TGCGCCAGCAGCGTGAGGACAGACGCGGACTATGGCTACACCTTC. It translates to CASSVRTDADYGYTF.

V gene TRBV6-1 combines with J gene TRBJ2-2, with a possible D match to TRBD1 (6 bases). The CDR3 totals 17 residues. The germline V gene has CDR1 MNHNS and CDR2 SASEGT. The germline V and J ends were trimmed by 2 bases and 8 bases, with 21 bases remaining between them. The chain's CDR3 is CASSERVMGARNGELFF. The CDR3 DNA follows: TGTGCCAGCAGTGAACGGGTTATGGGGGCTAGAAATGGGGAGCTGTTTTTT.

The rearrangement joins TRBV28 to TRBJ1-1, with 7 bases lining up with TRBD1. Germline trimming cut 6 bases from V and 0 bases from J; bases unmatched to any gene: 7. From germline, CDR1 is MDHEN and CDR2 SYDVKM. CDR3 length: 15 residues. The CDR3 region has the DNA TGTGCCAGCAGCCTGACCGGGACAGTGAACACTGAAGCTTTCTTT. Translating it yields CASSLTGTVNTEAFF.

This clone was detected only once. The chain's CDR3 is CASSYGAGGHTDTQYF. CDR3 nucleotides: TGTGCCAGCAGTTACGGGGCGGGAGGCCACACAGATACGCAGTATTTT. The chain recombines TRBV6-5 with TRBJ2-3; 8 bases align to TRBD2. This CDR3 contains 16 residues. J lost 2 bases, V lost 2 bases, and 6 bases had no gene match. Germline V gene lookup returns CDR1 MNHEY and CDR2 SVGAGI.

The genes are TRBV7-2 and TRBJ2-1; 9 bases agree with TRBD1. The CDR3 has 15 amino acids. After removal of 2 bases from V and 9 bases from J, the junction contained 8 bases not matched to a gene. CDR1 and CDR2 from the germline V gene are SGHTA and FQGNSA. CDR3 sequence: CASSLWDRVLGEQFF. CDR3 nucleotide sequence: TGTGCCAGCAGCTTATGGGACAGGGTTTTGGGTGAGCAGTTCTTC.

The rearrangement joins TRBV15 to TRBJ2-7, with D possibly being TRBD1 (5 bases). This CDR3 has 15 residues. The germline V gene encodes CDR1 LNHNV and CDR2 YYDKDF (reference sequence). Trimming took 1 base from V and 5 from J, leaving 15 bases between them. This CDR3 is CATSRASLGPHEQYF. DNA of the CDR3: TGTGCCACCAGCAGAGCGTCTCTGGGGCCCCACGAGCAGTACTTC. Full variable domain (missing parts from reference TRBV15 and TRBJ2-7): DAMVIQNPRYQVTQFGKPVTLSCSQTLNHNVMYWYQQKSSQAPKLLFHYYDKDFNNEADTPDNFQSRRPNTSFCFLDIRSPGLGDTAMYLCATSRASLGPHEQYFGPGTRLTVT.

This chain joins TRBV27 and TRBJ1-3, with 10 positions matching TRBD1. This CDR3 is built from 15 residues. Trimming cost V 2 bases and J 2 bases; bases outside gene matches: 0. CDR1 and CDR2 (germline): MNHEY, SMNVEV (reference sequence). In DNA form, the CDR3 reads TGTGCCAGCAGTTTAGGGACAGGGGCTGGAAACACCATATATTTT. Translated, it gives CASSLGTGAGNTIYF.

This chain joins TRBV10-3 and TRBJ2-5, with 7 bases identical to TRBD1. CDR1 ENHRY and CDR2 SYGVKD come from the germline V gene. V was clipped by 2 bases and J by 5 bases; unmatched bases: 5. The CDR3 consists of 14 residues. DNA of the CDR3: TGTGCCATCAGTGAGACAGGGGTGGGGGAGACCCAGTACTTC. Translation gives CAISETGVGETQYF.

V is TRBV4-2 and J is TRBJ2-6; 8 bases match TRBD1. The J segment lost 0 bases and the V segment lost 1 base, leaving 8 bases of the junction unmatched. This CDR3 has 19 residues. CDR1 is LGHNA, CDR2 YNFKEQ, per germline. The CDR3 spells CASSQVADRGSSGANVLTF. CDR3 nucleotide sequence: TGTGCCAGCAGCCAAGTGGCAGACAGGGGATCCTCTGGGGCCAACGTCCTGACTTTC.

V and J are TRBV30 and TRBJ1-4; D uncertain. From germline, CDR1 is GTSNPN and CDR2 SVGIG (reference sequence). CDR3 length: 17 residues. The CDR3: CASTGSNNRNNNEKLFF. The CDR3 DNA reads TGTGCATCCACGGGAAGTAACAACCGAAATAACAATGAAAAACTGTTTTTT.

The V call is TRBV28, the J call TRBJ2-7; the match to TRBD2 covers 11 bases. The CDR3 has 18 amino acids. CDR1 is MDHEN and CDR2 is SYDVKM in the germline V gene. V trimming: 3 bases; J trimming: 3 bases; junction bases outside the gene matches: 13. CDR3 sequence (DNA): TGTGCCAGCAGTTTTCTTCTGACTAGCGGGGATCAGGGCTACGAGCAGTACTTC. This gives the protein CASSFLLTSGDQGYEQYF.

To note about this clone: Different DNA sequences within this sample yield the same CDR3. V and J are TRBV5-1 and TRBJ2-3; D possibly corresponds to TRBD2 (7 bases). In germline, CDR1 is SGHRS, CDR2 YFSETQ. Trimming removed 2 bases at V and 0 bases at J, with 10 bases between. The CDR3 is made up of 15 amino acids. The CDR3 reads CASSLGGGSTDTQYF. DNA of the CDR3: TGCGCCAGCAGCTTAGGCGGGGGCAGCACAGATACGCAGTATTTT.

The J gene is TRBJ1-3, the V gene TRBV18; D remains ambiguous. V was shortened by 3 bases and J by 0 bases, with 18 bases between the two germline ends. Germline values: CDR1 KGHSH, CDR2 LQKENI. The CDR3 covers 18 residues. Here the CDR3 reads CASSPLQGGQHSGNTIYF. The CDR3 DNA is TGTGCCAGCTCACCCCTCCAAGGAGGGCAGCACTCTGGAAACACCATATATTTT.

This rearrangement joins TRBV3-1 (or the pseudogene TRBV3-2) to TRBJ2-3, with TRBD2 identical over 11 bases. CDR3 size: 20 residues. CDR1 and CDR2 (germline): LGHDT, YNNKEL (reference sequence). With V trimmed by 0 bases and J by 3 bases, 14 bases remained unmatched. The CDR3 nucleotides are TGTGCCAGCAGCCAAGAGGGGATACGGTTACTAGCGGGAGTGACAGATACGCAGTATTTT. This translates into CASSQEGIRLLAGVTDTQYF.

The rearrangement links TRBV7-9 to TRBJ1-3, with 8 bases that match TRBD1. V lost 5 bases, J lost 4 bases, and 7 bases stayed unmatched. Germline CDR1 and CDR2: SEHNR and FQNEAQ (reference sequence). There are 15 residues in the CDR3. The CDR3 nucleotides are TGTGCCAGCAGCCCCAAGGGACAGGAAGGAAACACCATATATTTT. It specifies CASSPKGQEGNTIYF.

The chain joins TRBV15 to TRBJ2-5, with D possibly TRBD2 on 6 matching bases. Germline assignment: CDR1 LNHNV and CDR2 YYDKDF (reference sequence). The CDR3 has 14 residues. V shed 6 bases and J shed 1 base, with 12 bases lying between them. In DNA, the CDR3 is TGTGCCACCAGGGAGGGAGTGGTCCAAGAGACCCAGTACTTC. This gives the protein CATREGVVQETQYF. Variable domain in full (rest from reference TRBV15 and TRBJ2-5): DAMVIQNPRYQVTQFGKPVTLSCSQTLNHNVMYWYQQKSSQAPKLLFHYYDKDFNNEADTPDNFQSRRPNTSFCFLDIRSPGLGDTAMYLCATREGVVQETQYFGPGTRLLVL.

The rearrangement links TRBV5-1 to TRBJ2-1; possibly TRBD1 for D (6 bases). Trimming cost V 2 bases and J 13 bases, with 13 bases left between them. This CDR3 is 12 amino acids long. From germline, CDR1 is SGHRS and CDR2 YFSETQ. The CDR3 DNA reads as TGCGCCAGCAGCTTCCAGCAGGGGTCTCAGTTCTTC. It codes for CASSFQQGSQFF.

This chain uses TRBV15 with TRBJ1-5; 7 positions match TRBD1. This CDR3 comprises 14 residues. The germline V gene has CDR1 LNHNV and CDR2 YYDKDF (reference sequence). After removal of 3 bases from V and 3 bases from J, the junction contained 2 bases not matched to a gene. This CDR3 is CATSSGTDNQPQHF. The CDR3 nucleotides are TGTGCCACCAGCAGTGGGACAGACAATCAGCCCCAGCATTTT.

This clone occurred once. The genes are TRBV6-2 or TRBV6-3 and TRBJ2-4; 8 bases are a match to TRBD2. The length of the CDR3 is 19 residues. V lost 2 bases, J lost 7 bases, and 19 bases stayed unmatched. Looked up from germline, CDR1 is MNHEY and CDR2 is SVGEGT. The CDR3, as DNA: TGTGCCAGCAGTTACCCTGGACGGGGGGGTATTCCCGAAAGGAACATTCAGTACTTC. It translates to CASSYPGRGGIPERNIQYF.

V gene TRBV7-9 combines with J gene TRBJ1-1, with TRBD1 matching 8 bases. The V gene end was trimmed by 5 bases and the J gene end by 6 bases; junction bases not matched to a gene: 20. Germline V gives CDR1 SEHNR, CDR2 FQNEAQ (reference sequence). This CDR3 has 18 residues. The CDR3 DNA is TGTGCCAGCAGCCGTACTACGGGTGACAGGGGCCTCTGGGCTGAAGCTTTCTTT. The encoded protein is CASSRTTGDRGLWAEAFF.

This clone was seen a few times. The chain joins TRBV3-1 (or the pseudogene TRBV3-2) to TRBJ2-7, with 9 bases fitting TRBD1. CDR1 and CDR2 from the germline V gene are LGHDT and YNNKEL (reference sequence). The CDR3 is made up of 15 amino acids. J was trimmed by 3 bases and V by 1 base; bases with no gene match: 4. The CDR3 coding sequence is TGTGCCAGCAGCCAAGTTGGGGACAGGGTCTACGAGCAGTACTTC. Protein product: CASSQVGDRVYEQYF.